The 26 T cell receptor beta chains presented below share a single source sample, sequenced in a study of T cell repertoires in cytomegalovirus infection. No antigen has been identified for these receptors. TCRdb re-analysed the reads in MiXCR, keeping a single row per CDR3 protein. The repertoire holds 90,000 to 120,000 distinct CDR3 sequences, with around 40% as singletons. Sequenced here: CD8+ T cells from cultured PBMCs, sampled from culture after CMV antigen stimulation. These receptors originate from a human donor in good health (CMV status not recorded). Some clones in this sample may be carry-over from other donors' samples.

The chain couples TRBV20-1 to TRBJ2-3; 9 bases fit TRBD2. J lost 0 bases, V lost 5 bases, and 9 bases had no gene match. CDR3 length: 16 residues. Germline CDR1 reads DFQATT; CDR2 reads SNEGSKA (reference sequence). The CDR3 protein is CSAPLAGPPSTDTQYF. CDR3 nucleotides: TGCAGTGCTCCACTAGCGGGTCCTCCTAGCACAGATACGCAGTATTTT.

This clonotype has more than one count but fewer than ten. The gene calls are TRBV7-8 and TRBJ2-7; TRBD2 matches 7 bases. This CDR3 has 17 amino acids. The germline CDR1 and CDR2 sequences are SGHVS and FQNEAQ. Trimming cost V 5 bases and J 0 bases; bases outside gene matches: 13. CDR3 DNA: TGTGCCAGCAGCCTAGGCCCATCGGGGGGATACTCCTACGAGCAGTACTTC. This codes for CASSLGPSGGYSYEQYF.

The chain recombines TRBV12-3 or TRBV12-4 with TRBJ1-2; 9 positions agree with TRBD1. The V and J ends lost 7 bases and 7 bases, in that order; junction bases with no gene match: 7. CDR3 length: 13 residues. DNA for the CDR3: TGTGCCAGCAACCTCCGGGACAGGGCTGGCTACACCTTC. Its protein is CASNLRDRAGYTF.

This clonotype appeared a few times. J is TRBJ1-1 and V is TRBV11-2; D perhaps matches TRBD1 (6 bases). This CDR3 is built from 16 residues. V lost 0 bases to trimming and J lost 3 bases, with 14 bases between them. Looked up from germline, CDR1 is SGHAT and CDR2 is FQNNGV. The CDR3 nucleotides are TGTGCCAGCAGCTTAGATGGGTGGGACACGGACACTGAAGCTTTCTTT. Translation gives CASSLDGWDTDTEAFF. Using reference TRBV11-2 and TRBJ1-1 for the parts outside the CDR3, the full variable domain is EAGVAQSPRYKIIEKRQSVAFWCNPISGHATLYWYQQILGQGPKLLIQFQNNGVVDDSQLPKDRFSAERLKGVDSTLKIQPAKLEDSAVYLCASSLDGWDTDTEAFFGQGTRLTVV.

The chain carries TRBV27 and TRBJ2-1; D gene unclear. V shed 2 bases and J shed 7 bases, with 18 bases lying between them. Germline V gives CDR1 MNHEY, CDR2 SMNVEV (reference sequence). This CDR3 has 16 residues. The CDR3 bases are TGTGCCAGCAGTTTAATGGGTCCACCCCTGGGGAATGAGCAGTTCTTC. Protein sequence: CASSLMGPPLGNEQFF.

The chain employs TRBV29-1 and TRBJ2-7, with 10 bases matching TRBD1. CDR3 length: 14 residues. The V gene's germline CDR1 is SQVTM and CDR2 ANQGSEA. V dropped 6 bases and J dropped 5; count of bases not matched to a gene: 10. CDR3 DNA sequence: TGCAGCGTGGGAAGGGACAGGGGAATCAACGAGCAGTACTTC. This encodes CSVGRDRGINEQYF.

Many counts were recorded for this clonotype. The chain has TRBV11-2 and TRBJ1-1; D is unclear. V was shortened by 5 bases and J by 9 bases, with 13 bases between the two germline ends. Per the germline V gene, CDR1 is SGHAT and CDR2 is FQNNGV. The CDR3 is 12 amino acids. In DNA, the CDR3 is TGTGCCAGCAGCCCGGACCGAGTTCAAGCTTTCTTT. Translation gives CASSPDRVQAFF.

The V gene is TRBV19, the J gene TRBJ2-1; D gene ambiguous. The CDR3 loop spans 12 amino acids. Between the trimmed V and J ends, which lost 1 base and 6 bases, there was a span of 4 bases. Germline V gene lookup returns CDR1 LNHDA and CDR2 SQIVND (reference sequence). The CDR3 protein is CASSIASNEQFF. Here the CDR3 DNA reads TGTGCCAGTAGTATAGCTAGCAATGAGCAGTTCTTC.

This clonotype appeared a few times. The chain is built from TRBV9 and TRBJ1-1; D may be TRBD1 (6 bases). In germline, CDR1 is SGDLS, CDR2 YYNGEE. CDR3 size: 13 residues. Trimming cost V 3 bases and J 5 bases, with 11 bases left between them. This CDR3 is CASSAGVSTEAFF. The CDR3 DNA reads TGTGCCAGCAGCGCAGGGGTTTCTACTGAAGCTTTCTTT.

This clonotype was detected a few times. This rearrangement joins TRBV2 to TRBJ2-5; 9 bases map to TRBD1. The CDR3 is made up of 16 amino acids. With 3 bases clipped from V and 3 bases from J, the junction kept 8 bases outside the gene matches. Germline CDR1 and CDR2: SNHLY and FYNNEI. CDR3 in amino acids: CASSDNRGLNKETQYF. The CDR3 coding sequence is TGTGCCAGCAGTGATAACAGGGGGCTGAACAAAGAGACCCAGTACTTC.

This clonotype was found a few times. J is TRBJ2-3 and V is TRBV7-8; unclear D gene. Germline lookup yields CDR1 SGHVS and CDR2 FQNEAQ. The V end was cut by 6 bases, the J end by 5 bases, with 9 bases between. This CDR3 has 12 amino acids. The CDR3 DNA sequence: TGTGCCAGCAGACCGGAAGGAGATACGCAGTATTTT. Translated: CASRPEGDTQYF.

V gene TRBV7-2 combines with J gene TRBJ2-1, with D perhaps given as TRBD1 or TRBD2 (5 bases each). Trimming took off 5 bases at V and 8 bases at J, with 25 bases between the two ends. This CDR3 spans 17 amino acids. The germline V gene has CDR1 SGHTA and CDR2 FQGNSA. CDR3: CASSPRTLGEVDDEQFF. The CDR3 DNA reads as TGTGCCAGCAGCCCAAGAACCCTGGGGGAAGTAGACGATGAGCAGTTCTTC.

Only one count was recorded for this clonotype. The genes are TRBV20-1 and TRBJ2-7; either TRBD1 or TRBD2 may fit D (5 bases each). The CDR3 totals 14 residues. Between the trimmed V and J ends, which lost 6 bases and 2 bases, there was a span of 17 bases. Germline values: CDR1 DFQATT, CDR2 SNEGSKA (reference sequence). The CDR3 spells CSASSQTAAYEQYF. The CDR3 coding sequence is TGCAGTGCCTCTTCTCAGACAGCGGCCTACGAGCAGTACTTC.

V gene TRBV20-1 combines with J gene TRBJ1-5, with 11 bases that match TRBD1. This CDR3 has 16 residues. Germline V gene lookup returns CDR1 DFQATT and CDR2 SNEGSKA (reference sequence). V lost 3 bases, J lost 1 base, and 5 bases stayed unmatched. The CDR3 region is CSASGTGGGSNQPQHF. CDR3 nucleotides: TGCAGTGCTAGCGGGACAGGGGGAGGGAGCAATCAGCCCCAGCATTTT.

The chain uses TRBV9 and TRBJ2-5; no clear D gene. Germline V CDR1 and CDR2: SGDLS, YYNGEE. The V gene lost 0 bases and the J gene lost 2 bases, with 8 bases spanning the gap. This CDR3 contains 14 residues. This CDR3 is CASSVGVRQETQYF. In DNA form, the CDR3 reads TGTGCCAGCAGCGTAGGCGTCCGTCAAGAGACCCAGTACTTC.

The chain links TRBV6-2 or TRBV6-3 to TRBJ2-3, with 8 bases fitting TRBD1. This CDR3 contains 18 residues. V was clipped by 6 bases and J by 0 bases; unmatched bases: 14. CDR1 and CDR2 from the germline V gene are MNHEY and SVGEGT. This CDR3 reads CASSPFVLDRDSTDTQYF. The DNA of the CDR3 is TGTGCCAGCAGCCCCTTCGTGCTGGACAGGGACAGCACAGATACGCAGTATTTT.

This clonotype is medium-sized within its sample. The V and J genes are TRBV7-8 and TRBJ1-6; no clear D gene. CDR1 is SGHVS and CDR2 is FQNEAQ in the germline V gene. V lost 1 base and J 5 bases, leaving 15 bases between the germline ends. The CDR3 is 17 residues long. The CDR3 spells CASSLEPATWHNSPLHF. Written as DNA, the CDR3 is TGTGCCAGCAGCTTAGAGCCGGCCACCTGGCATAATTCACCCCTCCACTTT.

The rearrangement joins TRBV12-3 or TRBV12-4 to TRBJ1-1; D gene uncertain. The CDR3 sequence is 13 residues long. V shed 4 bases and J shed 8 bases, with 14 bases lying between them. This chain's CDR3 is CASSSLWAGEAFF. The CDR3 DNA follows: TGTGCCAGCAGTTCGCTCTGGGCCGGGGAAGCTTTCTTT.

The chain employs TRBV7-6 and TRBJ1-2; weak D call: TRBD1 (5 bases). V lost 5 bases to trimming and J lost 4 bases, with 14 bases between them. This CDR3 region has 14 residues. CDR1 is SGHVS and CDR2 is FNYEAQ in the germline V gene. The CDR3 protein is CASSPTAVGYGYTF. CDR3 coding DNA: TGTGCCAGCAGCCCGACAGCCGTTGGCTATGGCTACACCTTC.

The V and J genes are TRBV6-5 and TRBJ1-1; no reliable D call. Between the trimmed V and J ends, which lost 8 bases and 1 base, there was a span of 11 bases. The germline V gene encodes CDR1 MNHEY and CDR2 SVGAGI. The CDR3 spans 13 residues. The CDR3 DNA is TGTGCCAGCGGGATGGTTTCGAACACTGAAGCTTTCTTT. It yields the protein CASGMVSNTEAFF.

This chain links TRBV13 with TRBJ2-7; weak D call: TRBD1 (5 bases). CDR1 is PRHDT, CDR2 FYEKMQ, per germline (reference sequence). This CDR3 has 13 amino acids. Deletions cut 4 bases from V and 2 bases from J, with 9 bases between. The CDR3 sequence: CASSSDNTYEQYF. The DNA of the CDR3 is TGTGCCAGCAGCTCGGACAATACCTACGAGCAGTACTTC.

This clonotype has just one count. The rearrangement links TRBV6-2 or TRBV6-3 to TRBJ2-5, with 13 bases that match TRBD2. Losses at the gene ends were 6 bases for V and 2 bases for J; bases not matched to a gene: 9. Germline-derived CDR1 and CDR2 are MNHEY and SVGEGT. The CDR3 length is 17 residues. The CDR3 protein is CASSPGTSGISQETQYF. DNA of the CDR3: TGTGCCAGCAGCCCCGGGACTAGCGGGATCAGTCAAGAGACCCAGTACTTC.

This clonotype was seen only a few times. The rearrangement links TRBV28 to TRBJ2-2, with D possibly being TRBD1 (6 bases). Trimming shortened V by 4 bases and J by 1 base, and 10 bases separated the two germline ends. This CDR3 is built from 15 residues. From germline, CDR1 is MDHEN and CDR2 SYDVKM. The CDR3 region is CASSWSGENTGELFF. CDR3 in DNA: TGTGCCAGCAGTTGGTCAGGGGAGAACACCGGGGAGCTGTTTTTT. Supplemented by reference TRBV28 and TRBJ2-2, the full variable domain reads DVKVTQSSRYLVKRTGEKVFLECVQDMDHENMFWYRQDPGLGLRLIYFSYDVKMKEKGDIPEGYSVSREKKERFSLILESASTNQTSMYLCASSWSGENTGELFFGEGSRLTVL.

This clonotype appeared a few times. V is TRBV11-2 and J is TRBJ2-7; 7 bases are shared with TRBD1. J lost 4 bases, V lost 4 bases, and 13 bases had no gene match. The CDR3 has 16 residues. Germline V gene sequence: CDR1 SGHAT, CDR2 FQNNGV. This CDR3 reads CASSWPDRDPPYEQYF. The CDR3 nucleotides are TGTGCCAGCAGCTGGCCCGACAGGGACCCACCGTACGAGCAGTACTTC.

This clonotype was recorded a few times. V and J are TRBV19 and TRBJ2-2; D remains ambiguous. The V gene lost 1 base and the J gene lost 6 bases, with 9 bases spanning the gap. Germline assignment: CDR1 LNHDA and CDR2 SQIVND (reference sequence). The CDR3 runs to 14 residues. The CDR3: CASSIVSGPGELFF. DNA of the CDR3: TGTGCCAGTAGTATAGTCTCCGGGCCCGGGGAGCTGTTTTTT.

This clonotype is a singleton in its sample. This chain connects TRBV7-7 to TRBJ2-1, with a tentative D call TRBD2 (5 bases). The germline CDR1 and CDR2 sequences are SSHAT and FNYEAQ (reference sequence). Trimming stripped 8 bases from V and 5 bases from J, with 16 bases between. CDR3 size: 14 residues. The CDR3 DNA reads as TGTGCCAGCGGTGTGGCACTGGGAGACAATGAGCAGTTCTTC. Translating it yields CASGVALGDNEQFF.